The next 2 T cell receptor beta chains were all read from a single sample in a study of human T cells and chemical hapten exposure. TCRdb reprocessed the RACE reads via MiXCR and lists one record per CDR3 protein. The data hold around 110,000 distinct CDR3 sequences, with approximately 10% observed a single time. Time point given: patch test 3, about 24 weeks after DPC sensitization. Stated treatment: therapeutic diphenylcyclopropenone sensitization with weekly scalp DPC. The input for sequencing was whole blood, taken in connection with sensitization to the hapten diphenylcyclopropenone (DPC). All receptors derive from a woman aged 45-65 years with alopecia areata. Some clones in this sample may be carry-over from other donors' samples.

In its sample, this clonotype was seen a few times. The J gene is TRBJ2-3, the V gene TRBV7-9; the match to TRBD1 covers 7 bases. V trimming: 8 bases; J trimming: 4 bases; junction bases outside the gene matches: 6. Germline V gene lookup returns CDR1 SEHNR and CDR2 FQNEAQ (reference sequence). This CDR3 has 13 amino acids. In DNA form, the CDR3 reads TGTGCCAGCCGACAGGGTGGTCCAGATACGCAGTATTTT. This encodes CASRQGGPDTQYF.

This clonotype was picked up many times. DNA for the CDR3: TGTGCCAGCAGCCTATCGGGAGATACGCAGTATTTT. It is translated as CASSLSGDTQYF. The chain uses TRBV28 and TRBJ2-3, with D unresolved. Trimming removed 6 bases at V and 5 bases at J, with 9 bases between. Germline V CDR1 and CDR2: MDHEN, SYDVKM. CDR3 length equals 12 residues.